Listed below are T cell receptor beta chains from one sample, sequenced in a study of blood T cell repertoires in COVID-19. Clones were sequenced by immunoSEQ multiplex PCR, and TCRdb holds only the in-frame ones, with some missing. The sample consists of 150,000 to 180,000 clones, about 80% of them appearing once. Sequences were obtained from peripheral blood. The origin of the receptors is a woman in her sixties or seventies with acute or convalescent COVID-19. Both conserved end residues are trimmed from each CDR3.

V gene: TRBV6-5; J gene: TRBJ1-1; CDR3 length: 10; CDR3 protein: ASSRTDQTAF
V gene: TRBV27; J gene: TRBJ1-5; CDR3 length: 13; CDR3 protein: ASSLQGSGNQPQH
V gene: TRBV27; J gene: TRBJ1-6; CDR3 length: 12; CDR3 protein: ASKVDRTNSPLH
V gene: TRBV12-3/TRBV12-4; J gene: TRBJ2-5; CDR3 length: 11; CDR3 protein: ASSLASQETQY
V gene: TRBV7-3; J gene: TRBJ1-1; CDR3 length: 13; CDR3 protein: ASSRGGSPNTEAF
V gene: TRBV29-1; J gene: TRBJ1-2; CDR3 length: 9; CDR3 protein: SVFGGDGYT
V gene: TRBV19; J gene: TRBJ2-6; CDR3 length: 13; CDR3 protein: ASTRTGAGANVLT
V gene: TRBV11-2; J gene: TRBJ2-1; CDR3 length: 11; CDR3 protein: ASSFSIYNEQF
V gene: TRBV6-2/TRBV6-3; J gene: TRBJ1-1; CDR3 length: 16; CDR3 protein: ASSYDVVRGRGNTEAF
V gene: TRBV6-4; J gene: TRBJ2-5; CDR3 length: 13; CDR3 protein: ASSKPLRGRETQY
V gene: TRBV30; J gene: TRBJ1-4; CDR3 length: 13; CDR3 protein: AWRRSGVGREKLF
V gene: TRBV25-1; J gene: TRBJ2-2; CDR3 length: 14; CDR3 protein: ASSAPRGNINGELF
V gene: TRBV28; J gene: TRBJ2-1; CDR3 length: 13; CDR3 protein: ASSPPGTGGNEQF
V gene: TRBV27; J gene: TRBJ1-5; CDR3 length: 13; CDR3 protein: ASRGTGVRNQPQH